Below, one T cell receptor (beta chain) is given with its context. Method: immunoSEQ multiplex PCR; TCRdb's copy keeps in-frame clones and lacks some. The sample holds 100,000 to 150,000 clones, just under 95% seen once. This specimen belongs to a study of OX40 agonist ivuxolimab in advanced cancers. The germline V and J ends were trimmed by 8 bases and 5 bases, with 16 bases remaining between them. Looked up from germline, CDR1 is SGHTA and CDR2 is FQGNSA. The CDR3 consists of 14 residues. Sample: CD4+ or CD8+ T cells sorted from blood, taken in a trial of the OX40 agonist ivuxolimab. The chain couples TRBV7-2 to TRBJ2-1; the D gene is possibly TRBD1 (5 bases). This clonotype was obtained from an adult with an advanced solid tumor such as melanoma, head and neck, liver or kidney cancer. CDR3 sequence reads: CASGKGRWDNEQFF. The CDR3 coding sequence is TGTGCCAGCGGGAAGGGGCGTTGGGACAATGAGCAGTTCTTC.